A selection of T cell receptor beta chains follows, all from one sample in a study of a mutant IDH1 vaccine in newly diagnosed glioma. Sequencing was performed with immunoSEQ multiplex PCR; in TCRdb, only in-frame clones are kept and a portion is missing. The data hold roughly 60,000 clones, with 85% observed a single time. Antigen specificity for these receptors is unknown. This specimen consisted of PBMCs, obtained from a glioma patient whose treatment included an IDH1 peptide vaccine. The receptors derive from a man aged 25-45 years with glioma. The CDR3 runs from the conserved cysteine through the conserved F or W. A D gene is named only where the DNA matches it firmly. Only part of the rows carry a size: once, few, many, or a class if the clone is expanded.

V gene	D gene	clone size	J gene	CDR3 DNA	CDR3 protein
TRBV11-2	TRBD2	NA	TRBJ2-1	TGTGCCAGCAGCTTAGCTTACGGACTAGCGGGGGACGTATACAATGAGCAGTTCTTC	CASSLAYGLAGDVYNEQFF
TRBV11-2	NA	NA	TRBJ1-1	TGTGCCAGCAGCTCCGATAGGACTGAAGCTTTCTTT	CASSSDRTEAFF
TRBV5-1	TRBD1	NA	TRBJ1-1	TGCGCCAGCAGCTTGGCCCCCATACAGGGGGCGCAGAACACTGAAGCTTTCTTT	CASSLAPIQGAQNTEAFF
TRBV14	TRBD1	NA	TRBJ1-1	TGTGCCAGCAGCCGGGACAGGGCAAGACACGGGGCTTTCTTT	CASSRDRARHGAFF
TRBV28	NA	NA	TRBJ2-7	TGTGCCAGCAGTTTTACCCCACAGGTGTACGAGCAGTACTTC	CASSFTPQVYEQYF
TRBV27	NA	NA	TRBJ2-1	TGTGCCAGCAGTTTAATCCTCGGAGAGCAGTTCTTC	CASSLILGEQFF
TRBV6-5	NA	NA	TRBJ1-2	TGTGCCAGCAGTTATTGGGTATCTCCCCGGAGGAATGGCTACACCTTC	CASSYWVSPRRNGYTF
TRBV6-5	TRBD1	few	TRBJ2-7	TGTGCCAGCAGTTACACCGGATCATCGGGACAGGGAATCTATTTC	CASSYTGSSGQGIYF
TRBV5-8	NA	NA	TRBJ2-7	TGTGCCAGCGGCCCCGGCGCCTACGAGCAGTACTTC	CASGPGAYEQYF
TRBV14	NA	NA	TRBJ1-2	TGTGCCAGCAGCCGTGGGGTACCCGCCTATGGCTACACCTTC	CASSRGVPAYGYTF
TRBV15	TRBD2	NA	TRBJ2-5	TGTGCCACCAGCAGAGATACAGCTCCCGGGGGGGAGACCCAGTACTTC	CATSRDTAPGGETQYF
TRBV4-2	NA	NA	TRBJ1-3	TGTGCCAGCAGCTTGTGGCGGCACAACTCTGGAAACACCATATATTTT	CASSLWRHNSGNTIYF
TRBV9	TRBD1	NA	TRBJ2-1	TGTGCCAGCAGCCCCTCCCAGGGGGAGAGTGGAGAGTTCTTC	CASSPSQGESGEFF
TRBV5-1	NA	NA	TRBJ2-7	TGCGCCAGCAGCCCCGGAGGACAAACCTACGAGCAGTACTTC	CASSPGGQTYEQYF
TRBV27	NA	NA	TRBJ1-3	TGTGCCAGCAGCGAGGGGCTATTTGGAAACACCATATATTTT	CASSEGLFGNTIYF
TRBV2	NA	once	TRBJ1-2	TGTGCCAGCAGTGAAAATGTATACTATGGCTACACCTTC	CASSENVYYGYTF
TRBV4-2	NA	NA	TRBJ2-7	TGTGCCAGCAGCTTTGGTTTGCAGAGCTCCTACGAGCAGTACTTC	CASSFGLQSSYEQYF
TRBV7-9	TRBD1	NA	TRBJ1-1	TGTGCCAGCAGCCGGGACCAGGGGGACACTGAAGCTTTCTTT	CASSRDQGDTEAFF
TRBV11-2	NA	NA	TRBJ1-3	TGTGCCAGCAGCTCTAACACAGGGAGAGGAAACACCATATATTTT	CASSSNTGRGNTIYF
TRBV11-3	NA	once	TRBJ2-1	TGTGCCAGCAGCTTTTGGGGCAATGAGCAGTTCTTC	CASSFWGNEQFF
TRBV18	NA	NA	TRBJ1-2	TGTGCCAGCTCACCCTTGAAGGACAGCGCCCTTAGGGGCTACACCTTC	CASSPLKDSALRGYTF
TRBV5-1	NA	NA	TRBJ1-4	TGCGCCAGCAGCTTGGCCGGGGGGACGGATGAAAAACTGTTTTTT	CASSLAGGTDEKLFF
TRBV7-9	NA	few	TRBJ1-5	TGTGCCAGCAGCGGCGAGACGGATTATCAGCCCCAGCATTTT	CASSGETDYQPQHF
TRBV11-3	NA	NA	TRBJ2-3	TGTGCCAGCAGCTTCGGTGCTAGCACAGATACGCAGTATTTT	CASSFGASTDTQYF
TRBV5-4	TRBD1	NA	TRBJ2-7	TGTGCCAGCCAGGGGGCAGGAGAGTACGAGCAGTACTTC	CASQGAGEYEQYF
TRBV18	TRBD1	NA	TRBJ1-1	TGTGCCAGCTCAACCCGACAGGGGGGGAACACTGAAGCTTTCTTT	CASSTRQGGNTEAFF
TRBV18	TRBD2	NA	TRBJ2-3	TGTGCCAGCTCACCCCGGGAGGTGGATACGCAGTATTTT	CASSPREVDTQYF
TRBV25-1	TRBD2	medium-sized	TRBJ2-2	TGTGCCAGCAGTGGGACTAGCGACACCGGGGAGCTGTTTTTT	CASSGTSDTGELFF
TRBV20-1	NA	NA	TRBJ1-1	TGCAGGGGAGGAACTGAAGCTTTCTTT	CRGGTEAFF
TRBV6-5	NA	NA	TRBJ1-1	TGTGCCAGCAGTTACTCCCATCGGGGATGGACTGAAGCTTTCTTT	CASSYSHRGWTEAFF
TRBV5-1	NA	NA	TRBJ2-1	TGCGCCAGCAGCTTGCGCGTCCCGGGGAGCTCCTACAATGAGCAGTTCTTC	CASSLRVPGSSYNEQFF
TRBV6-5	NA	NA	TRBJ1-3	TGTGCCAGCAGTTTAACTAGAGGATCGTATGGAAACACCATATATTTT	CASSLTRGSYGNTIYF
TRBV18	NA	NA	TRBJ1-1	TGTGCCAGCTCACTAAGGGGTGTGTTAACAGGGTCGAACACTGAAGCTTTCTTT	CASSLRGVLTGSNTEAFF
TRBV30	NA	NA	TRBJ1-4	TGTGCCTGGTCGACAGGAAGTGAAAAACTGTTTTTT	CAWSTGSEKLFF
TRBV28	NA	NA	TRBJ1-5	TGTGCCAGCAGTTTAAGGGTGCAGCCCCAGCATTTT	CASSLRVQPQHF
TRBV6-5	NA	once	TRBJ1-6	TGTGCCAGCAGTTACTTTGGGACTAATTCACCCCTCCACTTT	CASSYFGTNSPLHF
TRBV6-6	NA	NA	TRBJ2-7	TGTGTCACAGGGACTACCTACGAGCAGTACTTC	CVTGTTYEQYF
TRBV5-4	NA	NA	TRBJ1-6	TGTGCCAGCAGCTTGGGGGCCGGGAGCTCCTATAATTCACCCCTCCACTTT	CASSLGAGSSYNSPLHF
TRBV2	NA	NA	TRBJ1-2	TGTGCCAGCAGTTCCACCTTCGGAACTGATGATGGCTACACCTTC	CASSSTFGTDDGYTF